This T cell receptor beta chain was recovered during a study of blood T cells in healthy people across ages. Overall study findings and caveats: Per million T cells, TCR beta diversity dropped about linearly as age rose.

There are many counts of this clonotype. The antigen is not known. Primed by a sample-barcoded 5' primer and a J-beta primer mix, a second PCR proceeded for roughly 7 to 12 cycles. TCRdb reanalysed the 5' RACE reads using MiXCR and keeps one entry per CDR3 protein. The data contain hundreds of thousands of distinct CDR3 sequences, approximately 35% of them singletons. This CDR3 is 11 amino acids long. Trimming removed 2 bases at V and 8 bases at J, with 9 bases between. Germline lookup yields CDR1 DFQATT and CDR2 SNEGSKA (reference sequence). The V gene is TRBV20-1, the J gene TRBJ2-5; D is undetermined. Sequencing was performed on blood. This TCR came from a man between 18 and 35 years old in good health. The CDR3, as DNA: TGCAGTGCTAGACACGAGAGAACCCAGTACTTC. Translation gives CSARHERTQYF.